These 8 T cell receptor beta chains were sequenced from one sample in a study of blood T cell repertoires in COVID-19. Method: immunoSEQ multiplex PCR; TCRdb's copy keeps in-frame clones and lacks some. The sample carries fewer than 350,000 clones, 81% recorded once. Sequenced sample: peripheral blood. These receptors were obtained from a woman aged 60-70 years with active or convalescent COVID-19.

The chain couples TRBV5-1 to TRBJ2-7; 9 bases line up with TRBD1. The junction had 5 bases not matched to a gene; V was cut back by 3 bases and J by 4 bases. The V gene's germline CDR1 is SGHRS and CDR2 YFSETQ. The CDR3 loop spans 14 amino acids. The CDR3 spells CASSWGDREYEQYF. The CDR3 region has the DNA TGCGCCAGCAGCTGGGGGGACAGGGAATACGAGCAGTACTTC.

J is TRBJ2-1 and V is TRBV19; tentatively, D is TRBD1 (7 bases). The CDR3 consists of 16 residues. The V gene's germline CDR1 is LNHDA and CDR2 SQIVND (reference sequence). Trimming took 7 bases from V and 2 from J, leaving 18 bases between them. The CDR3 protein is CASTGGQFLTYNEQFF. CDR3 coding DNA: TGTGCCAGTACCGGGGGACAGTTTCTAACCTACAATGAGCAGTTCTTC.

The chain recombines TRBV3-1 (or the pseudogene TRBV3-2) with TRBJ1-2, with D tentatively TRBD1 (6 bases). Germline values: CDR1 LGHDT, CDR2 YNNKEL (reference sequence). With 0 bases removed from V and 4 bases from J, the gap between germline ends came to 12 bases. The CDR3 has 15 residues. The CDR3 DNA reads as TGTGCCAGCAGCCAAGATGGGGGGGCGGGCTATGGCTACACCTTC. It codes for CASSQDGGAGYGYTF.

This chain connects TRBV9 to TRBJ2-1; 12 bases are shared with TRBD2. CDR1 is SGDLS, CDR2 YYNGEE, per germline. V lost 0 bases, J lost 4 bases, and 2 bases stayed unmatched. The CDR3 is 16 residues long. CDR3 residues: CASSVASGGAYNEQFF. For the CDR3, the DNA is TGTGCCAGCAGCGTAGCTAGCGGGGGGGCGTACAATGAGCAGTTCTTC.

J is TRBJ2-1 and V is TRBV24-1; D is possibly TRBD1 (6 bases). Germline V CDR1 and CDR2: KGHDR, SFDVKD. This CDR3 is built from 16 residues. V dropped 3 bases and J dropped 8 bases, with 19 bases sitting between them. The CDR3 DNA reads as TGTGCCACCAGTGATCCTGAAGGCAGGGGAGTCGATGAGCAGTTCTTC. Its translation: CATSDPEGRGVDEQFF.

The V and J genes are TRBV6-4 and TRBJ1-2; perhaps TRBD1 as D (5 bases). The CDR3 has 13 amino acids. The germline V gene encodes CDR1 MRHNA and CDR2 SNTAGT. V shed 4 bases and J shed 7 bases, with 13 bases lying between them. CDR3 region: CASSVEGEVGYTF. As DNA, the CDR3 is TGTGCCAGCAGTGTTGAAGGGGAGGTTGGCTACACCTTC.

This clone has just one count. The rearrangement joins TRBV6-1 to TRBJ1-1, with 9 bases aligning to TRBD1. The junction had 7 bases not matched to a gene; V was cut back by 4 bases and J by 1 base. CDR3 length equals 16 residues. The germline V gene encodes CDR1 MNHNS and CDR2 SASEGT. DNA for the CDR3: TGTGCCAGCAGTGCCCGGGACAGGGAAAGGAACACTGAAGCTTTCTTT. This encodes CASSARDRERNTEAFF.

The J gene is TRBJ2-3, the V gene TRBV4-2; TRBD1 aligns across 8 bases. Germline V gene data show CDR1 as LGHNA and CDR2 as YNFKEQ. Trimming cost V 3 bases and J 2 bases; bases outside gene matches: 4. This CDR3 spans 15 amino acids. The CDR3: CASSHRDRYTDTQYF. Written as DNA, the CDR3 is TGTGCCAGCAGCCATCGGGACAGGTACACAGATACGCAGTATTTT.